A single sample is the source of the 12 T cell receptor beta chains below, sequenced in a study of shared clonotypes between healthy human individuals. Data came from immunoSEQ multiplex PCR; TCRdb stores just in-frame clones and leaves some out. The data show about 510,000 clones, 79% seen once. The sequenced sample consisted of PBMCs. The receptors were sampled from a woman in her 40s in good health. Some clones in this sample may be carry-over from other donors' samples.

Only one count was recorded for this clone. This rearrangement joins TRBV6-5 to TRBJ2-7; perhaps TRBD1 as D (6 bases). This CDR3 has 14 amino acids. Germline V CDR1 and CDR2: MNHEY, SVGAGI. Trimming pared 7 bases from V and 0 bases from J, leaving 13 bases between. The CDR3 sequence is CASTPGHHSYEQYF. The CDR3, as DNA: TGTGCCAGCACCCCGGGACACCACTCCTACGAGCAGTACTTC.

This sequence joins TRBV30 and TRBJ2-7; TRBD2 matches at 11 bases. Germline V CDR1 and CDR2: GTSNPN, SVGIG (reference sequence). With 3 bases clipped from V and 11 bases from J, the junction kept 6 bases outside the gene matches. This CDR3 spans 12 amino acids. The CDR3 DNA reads TGTGCCTGGAGGCTAGCGGGAGGAAAGGAGTACTTC. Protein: CAWRLAGGKEYF.

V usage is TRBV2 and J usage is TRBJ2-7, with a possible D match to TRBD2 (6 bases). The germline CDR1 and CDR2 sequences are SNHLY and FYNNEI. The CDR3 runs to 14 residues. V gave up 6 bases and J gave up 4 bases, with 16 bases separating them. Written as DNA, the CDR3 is TGTGCCAGCAGGGGGCCCGGGGGAGGTTACGAGCAGTACTTC. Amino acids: CASRGPGGGYEQYF.

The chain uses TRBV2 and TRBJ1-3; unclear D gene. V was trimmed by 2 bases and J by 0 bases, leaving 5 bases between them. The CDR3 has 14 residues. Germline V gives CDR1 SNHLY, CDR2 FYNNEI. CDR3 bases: TGTGCCAGCAGTGAACGGCACTCTGGAAACACCATATATTTT. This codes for CASSERHSGNTIYF.

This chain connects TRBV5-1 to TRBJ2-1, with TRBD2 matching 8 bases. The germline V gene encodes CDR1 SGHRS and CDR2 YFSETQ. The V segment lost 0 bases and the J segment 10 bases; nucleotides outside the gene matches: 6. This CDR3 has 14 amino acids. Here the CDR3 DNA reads TGCGCCAGCAGCTTGGAGGGACTAGAGGGCGAGCAGTTCTTC. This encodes CASSLEGLEGEQFF.

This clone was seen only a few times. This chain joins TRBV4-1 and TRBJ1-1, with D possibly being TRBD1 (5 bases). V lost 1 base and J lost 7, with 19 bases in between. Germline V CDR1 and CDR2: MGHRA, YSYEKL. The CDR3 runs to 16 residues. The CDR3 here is CASSQGVVGGWVEAFF. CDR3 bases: TGCGCCAGCAGCCAAGGCGTCGTCGGGGGGTGGGTTGAAGCTTTCTTT.

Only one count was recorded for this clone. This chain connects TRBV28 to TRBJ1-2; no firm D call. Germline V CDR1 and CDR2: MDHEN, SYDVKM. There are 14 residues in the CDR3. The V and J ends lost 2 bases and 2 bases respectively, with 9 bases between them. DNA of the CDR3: TGTGCCAGCAGTTTAACGCAGCTAAACTATGGCTACACCTTC. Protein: CASSLTQLNYGYTF.

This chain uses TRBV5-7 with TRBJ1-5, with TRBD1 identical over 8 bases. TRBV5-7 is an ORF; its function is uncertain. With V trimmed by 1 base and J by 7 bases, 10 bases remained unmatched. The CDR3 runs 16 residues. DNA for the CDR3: TGTGCCAGCAGCTTGTCCCGGACAGGGTTGGAGCAGCCCCAGCATTTT. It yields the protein CASSLSRTGLEQPQHF.

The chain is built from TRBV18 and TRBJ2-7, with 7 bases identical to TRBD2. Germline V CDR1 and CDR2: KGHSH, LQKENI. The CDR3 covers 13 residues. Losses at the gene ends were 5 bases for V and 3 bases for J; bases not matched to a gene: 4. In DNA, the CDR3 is TGTGCCAGCTCAGGGGGGGTTAACTACGAGCAGTACTTC. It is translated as CASSGGVNYEQYF. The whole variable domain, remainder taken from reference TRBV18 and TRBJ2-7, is NAGVMQNPRHLVRRRGQEARLRCSPMKGHSHVYWYRQLPEEGLKFMVYLQKENIIDESGMPKERFSAEFPKEGPSILRIQQVVRGDSAAYFCASSGGVNYEQYFGPGTRLTVT.

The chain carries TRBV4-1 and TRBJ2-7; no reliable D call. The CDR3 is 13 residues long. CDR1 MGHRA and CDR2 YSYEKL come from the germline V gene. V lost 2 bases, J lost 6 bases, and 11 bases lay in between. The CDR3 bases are TGCGCCAGCAGCCAATTGGTGGGCTCCGAGCAGTACTTC. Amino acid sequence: CASSQLVGSEQYF.

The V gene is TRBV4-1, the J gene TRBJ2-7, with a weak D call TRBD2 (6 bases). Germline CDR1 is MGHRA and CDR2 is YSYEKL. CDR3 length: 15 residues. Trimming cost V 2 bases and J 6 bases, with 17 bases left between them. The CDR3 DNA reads TGCGCCAGCAGCCAACTACGGGAGAGATTGGGCGAGCAGTACTTC. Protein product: CASSQLRERLGEQYF.

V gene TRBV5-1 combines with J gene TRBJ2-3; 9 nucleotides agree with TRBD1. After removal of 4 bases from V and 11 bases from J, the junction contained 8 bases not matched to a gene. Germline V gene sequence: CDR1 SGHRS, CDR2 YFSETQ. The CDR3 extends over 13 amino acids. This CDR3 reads CASSDGQGSGQYF. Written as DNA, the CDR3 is TGCGCCAGCAGCGACGGACAGGGGTCCGGGCAGTATTTT.